A selection of T cell receptor beta chains follows, all from one sample in a study of neurological immune-mediated disorders. TCRdb independently ran MiXCR on the 5' RACE reads; one entry per CDR3 protein. The profile shows some 60,000 distinct CDR3 sequences, around 3.8% of them singletons. The source material was PBMCs. These TCRs come from a woman between 50 and 59 years old with multiple sclerosis. The CDR3 runs from the conserved cysteine through the conserved F or W. A D gene is named only where the DNA matches it firmly. Not all rows give a size; the values are once, few, many and, for expanded clones, a class.

>many|.|TRBV4-3|TRBJ2-3
TGCGCCAGCAGCCAAAGGCCCTTCGAGCTGTATTTT
CASSQRPFELYF
>many|.|TRBV5-1|TRBJ2-7
TGCGCCAGCAGCTTGGACCCGGGACACCTCTACGAGCAGTACTTC
CASSLDPGHLYEQYF
>few|.|TRBV6-2/TRBV6-3|TRBJ2-6
TGTGCCAGCATTCGGGACCTTGGGGCCAACGTCCTGACTTTC
CASIRDLGANVLTF
>many|.|TRBV3-1|TRBJ1-2
TGTGCCAGCAGCCAAGATTGGCCGAGACGCCAAAACTATGGCTACACCTTC
CASSQDWPRRQNYGYTF
>many|.|TRBV7-8|TRBJ2-7
TGTGCCAGCAGCTTAGCGGGCACTGATTACGAGCAGTACTTC
CASSLAGTDYEQYF
>many|TRBD1|TRBV29-1|TRBJ1-2
TGCAGCGTTCGGGACAGCGTAAGCTATGGCTACACCTTC
CSVRDSVSYGYTF
>.|.|TRBV12-5|TRBJ2-3
TGTGCTAGTGGGGCGGACACAGATACGCAGTATTTT
CASGADTDTQYF
>many|.|TRBV9|TRBJ2-2
TGTGCCAGCAGCGTAACGGGAGAAACCGGGGAGCTGTTTTTT
CASSVTGETGELFF
>many|.|TRBV15|TRBJ2-7
TGTGCCACCAGCAGAGAGGTCCCAGGTAGCACCTCCTACGAGCAGTACTTC
CATSREVPGSTSYEQYF
>.|TRBD2|TRBV6-2/TRBV6-3|TRBJ2-1
TGTGCCAGCAGTTTCATGGGAGCGGGAGCCTACTCCTACAATGAGCAGTTCTTC
CASSFMGAGAYSYNEQFF
>few|.|TRBV20-1|TRBJ1-5
TGCAGTGCTGCCACAGGGTATAGCAATCAGCCCCAGCATTTT
CSAATGYSNQPQHF